The source of this TCR beta chain is a study of blood T cells in healthy people across ages. Study conclusions and caveats: A strong correlation was seen between TCR beta diversity and naive T cell percentage. Older individuals had lower TCR beta diversity per million T cells (the decline was roughly linear).

The CDR3 totals 15 residues. CDR1 and CDR2 from the germline V gene are MDHEN and SYDVKM. The germline V and J ends were trimmed by 5 bases and 3 bases, with 16 bases remaining between them. Primers used in a second PCR of about 7 to 12 cycles were a sample-barcoded 5' primer and a J-beta primer mix. From each sample, at least 2.5 million paired-end reads containing CDR3 were obtained. TCRdb re-derived calls from the 5' RACE reads in MiXCR, one entry per CDR3 protein. The sample holds approximately 400,000 distinct CDR3 sequences, roughly half seen once. Each individual donor underwent a draw of approximately 10 milliliters of peripheral blood. Notes on this clonotype: What it binds is unknown.

Sequencing used blood. The receptor was derived from a man aged 55 to 70 in good health. The genes are TRBV28 and TRBJ2-5, with a tentative D call TRBD1 (5 bases). CDR3 DNA sequence: TGTGCCAGCAGTCTCCCCCCATCCAGGGAAGAGACCCAGTACTTC. The encoded protein is CASSLPPSREETQYF.